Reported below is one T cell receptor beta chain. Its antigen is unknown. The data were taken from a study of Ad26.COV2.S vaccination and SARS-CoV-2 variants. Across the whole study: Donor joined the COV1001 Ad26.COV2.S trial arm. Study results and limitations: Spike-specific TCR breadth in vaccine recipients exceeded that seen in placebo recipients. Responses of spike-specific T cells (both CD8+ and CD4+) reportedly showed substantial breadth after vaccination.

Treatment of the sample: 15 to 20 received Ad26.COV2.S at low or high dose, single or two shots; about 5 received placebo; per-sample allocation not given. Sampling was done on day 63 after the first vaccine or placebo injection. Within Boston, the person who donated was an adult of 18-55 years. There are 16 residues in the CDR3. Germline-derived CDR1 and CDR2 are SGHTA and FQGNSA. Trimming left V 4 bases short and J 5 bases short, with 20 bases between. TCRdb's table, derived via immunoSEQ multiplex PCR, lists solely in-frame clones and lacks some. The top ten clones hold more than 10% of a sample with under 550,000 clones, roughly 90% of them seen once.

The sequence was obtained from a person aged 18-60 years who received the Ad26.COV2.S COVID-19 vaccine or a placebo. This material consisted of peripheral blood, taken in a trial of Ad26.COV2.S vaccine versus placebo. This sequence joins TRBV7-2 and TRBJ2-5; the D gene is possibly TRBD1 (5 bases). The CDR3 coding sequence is TGTGCCAGCAGCTACCAGGGTTCTAACTGGATGGAGACCCAGTACTTC. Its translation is CASSYQGSNWMETQYF.